The clone carrying this T cell receptor beta chain was seen only a few times. This specimen belongs to a study of blood T cell repertoires in COVID-19. In the study overall: Samples taken during acute and convalescent COVID-19 were collected in the United States, Italy and Spain. Sources were T cells, B-cell-depleted T cells, or PBMCs; the material itself was cDNA or gDNA.

The CDR3 is 17 amino acids. Trimming took 4 bases from V and 3 from J; bases not matched to a gene: 8. The germline CDR1 and CDR2 sequences are KGHDR and SFDVKD. Original processing notes: Amplification from reference gene primers served as the basis for estimated nucleated cell counts. The method was immunoSEQ multiplex PCR; TCRdb's version includes in-frame clones alone and lacks a portion of them. V, J and clone size derive from that table, while D and trimming were established from the DNA sequence. The sample consists of 200,000 to 300,000 clones, around four fifths of them appearing once. The V gene is TRBV24-1, the J gene TRBJ2-2, with TRBD2 matching over 9 bases. Material: peripheral blood. The clonotype was recovered from a man between 60 and 70 years old with acute or convalescent COVID-19. The CDR3 sequence: CATSDSERGAHTGELFF. The CDR3 DNA sequence: TGTGCCACCAGTGACTCAGAGCGGGGGGCTCACACCGGGGAGCTGTTTTTT.